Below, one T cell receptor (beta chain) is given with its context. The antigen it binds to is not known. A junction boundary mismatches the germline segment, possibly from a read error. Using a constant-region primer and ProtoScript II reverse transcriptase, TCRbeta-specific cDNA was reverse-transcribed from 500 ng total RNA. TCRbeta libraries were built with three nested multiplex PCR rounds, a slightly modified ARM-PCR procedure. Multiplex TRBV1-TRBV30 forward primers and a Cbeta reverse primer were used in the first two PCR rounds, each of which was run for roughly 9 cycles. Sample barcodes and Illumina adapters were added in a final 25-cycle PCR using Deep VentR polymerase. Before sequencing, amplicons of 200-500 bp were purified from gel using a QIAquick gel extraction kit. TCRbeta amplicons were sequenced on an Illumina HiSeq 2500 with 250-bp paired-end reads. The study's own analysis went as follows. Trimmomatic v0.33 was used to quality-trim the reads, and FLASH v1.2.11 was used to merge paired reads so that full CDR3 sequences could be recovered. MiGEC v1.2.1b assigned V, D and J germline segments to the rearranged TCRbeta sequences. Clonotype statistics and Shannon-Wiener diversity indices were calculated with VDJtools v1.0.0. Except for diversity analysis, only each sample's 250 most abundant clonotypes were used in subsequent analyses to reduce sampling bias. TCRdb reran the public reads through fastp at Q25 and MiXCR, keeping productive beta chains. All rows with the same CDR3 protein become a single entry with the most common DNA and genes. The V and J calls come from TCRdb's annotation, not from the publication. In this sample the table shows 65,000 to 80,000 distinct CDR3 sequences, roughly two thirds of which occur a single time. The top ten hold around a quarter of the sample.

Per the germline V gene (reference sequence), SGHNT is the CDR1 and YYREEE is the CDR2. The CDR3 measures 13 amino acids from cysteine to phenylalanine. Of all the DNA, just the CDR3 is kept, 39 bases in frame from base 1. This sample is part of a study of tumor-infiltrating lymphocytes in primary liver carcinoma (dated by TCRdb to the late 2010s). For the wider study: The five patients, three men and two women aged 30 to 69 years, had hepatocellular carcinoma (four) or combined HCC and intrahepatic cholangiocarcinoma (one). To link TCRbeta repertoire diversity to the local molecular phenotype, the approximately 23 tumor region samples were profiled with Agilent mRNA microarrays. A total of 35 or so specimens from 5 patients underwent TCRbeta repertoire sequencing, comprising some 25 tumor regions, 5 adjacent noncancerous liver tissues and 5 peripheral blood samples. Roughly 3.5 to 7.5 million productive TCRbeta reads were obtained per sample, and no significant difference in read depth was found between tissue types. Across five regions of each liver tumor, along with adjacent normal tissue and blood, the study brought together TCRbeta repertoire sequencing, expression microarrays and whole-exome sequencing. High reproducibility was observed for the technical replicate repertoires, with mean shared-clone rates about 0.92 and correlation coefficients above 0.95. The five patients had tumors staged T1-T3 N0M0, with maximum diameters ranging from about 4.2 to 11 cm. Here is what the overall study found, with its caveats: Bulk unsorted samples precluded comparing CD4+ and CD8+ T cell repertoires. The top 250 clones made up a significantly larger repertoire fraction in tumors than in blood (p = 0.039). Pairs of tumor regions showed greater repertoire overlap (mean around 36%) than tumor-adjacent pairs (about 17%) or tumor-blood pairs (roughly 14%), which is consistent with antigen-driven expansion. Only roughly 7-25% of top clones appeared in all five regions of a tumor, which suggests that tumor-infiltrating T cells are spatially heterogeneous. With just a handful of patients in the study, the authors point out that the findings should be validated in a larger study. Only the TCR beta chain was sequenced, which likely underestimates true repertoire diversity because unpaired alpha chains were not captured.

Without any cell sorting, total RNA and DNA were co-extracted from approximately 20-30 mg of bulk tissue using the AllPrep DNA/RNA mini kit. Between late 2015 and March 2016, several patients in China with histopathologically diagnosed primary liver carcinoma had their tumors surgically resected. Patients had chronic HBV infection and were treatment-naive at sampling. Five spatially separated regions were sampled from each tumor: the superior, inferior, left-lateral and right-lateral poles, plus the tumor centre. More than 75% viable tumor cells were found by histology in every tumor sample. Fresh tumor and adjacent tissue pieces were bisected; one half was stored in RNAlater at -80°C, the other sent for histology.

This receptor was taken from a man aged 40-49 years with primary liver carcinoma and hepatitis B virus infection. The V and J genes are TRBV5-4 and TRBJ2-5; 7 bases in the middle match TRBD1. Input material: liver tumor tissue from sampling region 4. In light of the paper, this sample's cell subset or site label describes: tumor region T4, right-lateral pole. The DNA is TGTGCCAACAGCTTGAGGGGGCGAGAGACCCAGTACTTC. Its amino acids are CANSLRGRETQYF.